The T cell receptor (beta chain) under discussion was sequenced for a study of Ad26.COV2.S vaccination and SARS-CoV-2 variants. Germline V gene data show CDR1 as SGDLS and CDR2 as YYNGEE. Trimming shortened V by 3 bases and J by 0 bases, and 10 bases separated the two germline ends. CDR3 length: 14 residues. Described treatment: about 20 received Ad26.COV2.S at low or high dose, single or two shots; 5 received placebo; per-sample allocation not given. The samples were gathered on day 63 after the first injection of vaccine or placebo. Measured with immunoSEQ multiplex PCR; TCRdb has only the in-frame clones, and not every one. The table lists roughly 460,000 clones, 70% to 90% of them singletons.

The clonotype was recovered from a person aged 18-65 years who received the Ad26.COV2.S COVID-19 vaccine or a placebo. V usage is TRBV9 and J usage is TRBJ2-7; no clear D gene. The sample here was peripheral blood, taken in a trial of Ad26.COV2.S vaccine versus placebo. The CDR3 DNA sequence: TGTGCCAGCAGCGACGAATCCGGCTCCTACGAGCAGTACTTC. As protein: CASSDESGSYEQYF.